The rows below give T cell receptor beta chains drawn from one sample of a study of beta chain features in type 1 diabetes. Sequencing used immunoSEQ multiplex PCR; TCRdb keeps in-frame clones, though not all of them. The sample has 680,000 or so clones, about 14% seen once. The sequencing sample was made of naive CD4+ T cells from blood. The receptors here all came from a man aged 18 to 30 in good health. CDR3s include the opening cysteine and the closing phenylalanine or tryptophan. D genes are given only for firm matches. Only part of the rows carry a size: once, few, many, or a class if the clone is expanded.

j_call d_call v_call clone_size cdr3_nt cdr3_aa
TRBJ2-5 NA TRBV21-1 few TGTGCCAGCAGCAAATCCGTCCCTTTAGAGACCCAGTACTTC CASSKSVPLETQYF
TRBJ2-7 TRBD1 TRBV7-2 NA TGTGCCAGCAGCTTACTGTCCCCGGGACAGGGGTCCTACGAGCAGTACTTC CASSLLSPGQGSYEQYF
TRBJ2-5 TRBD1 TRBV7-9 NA TGTGCCAGCAGCTCCTCACAGGGGAAAGAGACCCAGTACTTC CASSSSQGKETQYF
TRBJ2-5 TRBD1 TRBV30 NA TGTGCCTATCTCTTTTTCGGACAGGGGGGAGAGACCCAGTACTTC CAYLFFGQGGETQYF
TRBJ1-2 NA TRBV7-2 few TGTGCCAGCAGCCCAGACGGACCCAGGGGTGGCGGCTACACCTTC CASSPDGPRGGGYTF
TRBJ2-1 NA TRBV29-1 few TGCAGCGTTTTTCCGGGACGTCGGAATGAGCAGTTCTTC CSVFPGRRNEQFF
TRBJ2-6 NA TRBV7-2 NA TGTGCCAGCAGCTTTGGGGGCGCAACTGGGGCCAACGTCCTGACTTTC CASSFGGATGANVLTF
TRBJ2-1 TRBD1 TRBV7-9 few TGTGCCAGCAATCGACAGGGGAATGAGCAGTTCTTC CASNRQGNEQFF
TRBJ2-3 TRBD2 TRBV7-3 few TGTGCCAGCAGCTTAACGTCGTCTTCGCGGGAGAGGGCAGATACGCAGTATTTT CASSLTSSSRERADTQYF
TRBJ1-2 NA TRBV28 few TGTGCCAGCAGTCTAAGGAGCTATGGCTACACCTTC CASSLRSYGYTF
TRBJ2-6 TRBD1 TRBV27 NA TGTGCCAGCAGTTCTCCGGGACAGCTCTCTGGGGCCAACGTCCTGACTTTC CASSSPGQLSGANVLTF
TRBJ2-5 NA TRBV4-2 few TGTGCCAGCAGCCAAGCTTCTGGGGGGGCCGGAGAGACCCAGTACTTC CASSQASGGAGETQYF
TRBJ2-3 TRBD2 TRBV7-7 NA TGTGCTAGCAAGAAAGCGGGGGGCACAGATACGCAGTATTTT CASKKAGGTDTQYF
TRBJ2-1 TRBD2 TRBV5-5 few TGTGCCAGCAGCCGAAGGGGTCAGGGTGAGAGCGGGGCCTACAATGAGCAGTTCTTC CASSRRGQGESGAYNEQFF
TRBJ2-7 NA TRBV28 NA TGTGCCAGCTCAATCCGTGGGGGAAGCTCCTACGAGCAGTACTTC CASSIRGGSSYEQYF
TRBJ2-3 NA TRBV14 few TGTGCCAGCAGCCAAGTAAAGCTCCGCGGCCCCACAGATACGCAGTATTTT CASSQVKLRGPTDTQYF
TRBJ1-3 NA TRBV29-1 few TGCAGCGTTTTGATAGGGTTGGGCTCTGGAAACACCATATATTTT CSVLIGLGSGNTIYF
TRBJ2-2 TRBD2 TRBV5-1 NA TGCGCCAGCAGTGGTAGAGCGGGAACCGGGGAGCTGTTTTTT CASSGRAGTGELFF
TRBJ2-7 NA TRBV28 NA TGTGCCAGCAGTTCCCCCCTGTACGAGCAGTACTTC CASSSPLYEQYF
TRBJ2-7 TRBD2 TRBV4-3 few TGCGCCAGCAGCCAAGAGCGACTAGCGGTCTACGAGCAGTACTTC CASSQERLAVYEQYF
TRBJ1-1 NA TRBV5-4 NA TGTGCCAGCAGCTCCCCCTCTTCTGAAGCTTTCTTT CASSSPSSEAFF
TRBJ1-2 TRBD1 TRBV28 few TGTGCCAGCTCCGCCGTACAGGGGGCGCAGGGCTACACCTTC CASSAVQGAQGYTF
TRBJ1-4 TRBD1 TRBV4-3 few TGCGCCAGCAGTCCCGGGGACAGGGATAATGAAAAACTGTTTTTT CASSPGDRDNEKLFF
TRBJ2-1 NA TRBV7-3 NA TGTGCCAGCAGCTTAAACAGGGCCCACAATGAGCAGTTCTTC CASSLNRAHNEQFF
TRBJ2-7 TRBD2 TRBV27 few TGTGCCAGCAGTTTATCGAGGGCGACTAGCGGGCGGACCTACGAGCAGTACTTC CASSLSRATSGRTYEQYF
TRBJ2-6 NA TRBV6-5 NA TGTGCCAGCAGTTACGTGGGGGCTCCTGGGGCCAACGTCCTGACTTTC CASSYVGAPGANVLTF
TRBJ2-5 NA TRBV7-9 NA TGTGCCAGCAGGGGTCAGGGCGAGACCCAGTACTTC CASRGQGETQYF
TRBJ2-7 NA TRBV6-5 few TGTGCCAGCAGACAGACAGCAACCTACGAGCAGTACTTC CASRQTATYEQYF
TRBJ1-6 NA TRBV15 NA TGTGCCACCAGCGGACGCAGGGCGAGGGATTCACCCCTCCACTTT CATSGRRARDSPLHF
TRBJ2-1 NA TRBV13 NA TGTGCCAGCAGCTTAGGCCAAGGTCTCGTCGATGAGCAGTTCTTC CASSLGQGLVDEQFF
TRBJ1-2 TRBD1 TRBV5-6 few TGTGCCAGCAGCTCCAACCCGACAGGGGTTGGCTATGGCTACACCTTC CASSSNPTGVGYGYTF
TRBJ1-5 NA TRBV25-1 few TGTGCCAGCAGTGAATACGGGGGAAGTCAGCCCCAGCATTTT CASSEYGGSQPQHF
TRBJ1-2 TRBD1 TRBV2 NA TGTGCCAGCGGAGAACAGGGGTACGGGGATGGCTACACCTTC CASGEQGYGDGYTF
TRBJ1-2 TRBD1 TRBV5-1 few TGCGCCAGCAGCTTAACCGGGACAGGGGCATATGGCTACACCTTC CASSLTGTGAYGYTF
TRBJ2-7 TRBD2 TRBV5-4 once TGTGCCAGCAGTTCGGCTAGCGGGGGGATTGCCCACGAGCAGTACTTC CASSSASGGIAHEQYF
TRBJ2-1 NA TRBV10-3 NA TGTGCCATCCGTTTGGTACCCGGGGCCGTTGAGCAGTTCTTC CAIRLVPGAVEQFF
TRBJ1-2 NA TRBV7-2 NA TGTGCCAGCAGCTTCCAGGCCTACTTCGGCTACACCTTC CASSFQAYFGYTF
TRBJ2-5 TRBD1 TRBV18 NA TGTGCCAGCTCACGACAGGGCCGAGAGACCCAGTACTTC CASSRQGRETQYF
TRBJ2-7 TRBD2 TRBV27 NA TGTGCCAGCAGTTTAGGCGGGAGGGCCGGCGAGCAGTACTTC CASSLGGRAGEQYF
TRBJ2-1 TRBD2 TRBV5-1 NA TGCGCCAGCAGCCCGCCGGGACTAGCGGGGGTTAATGAGCAGTTCTTC CASSPPGLAGVNEQFF
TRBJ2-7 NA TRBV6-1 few TGTGCCAGCAGTGATTCCGTATACGAGCAGTACTTC CASSDSVYEQYF
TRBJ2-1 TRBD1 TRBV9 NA TGTGCCAGCAGCGATTCCTACAGGGGATACAATGAGCAGTTCTTC CASSDSYRGYNEQFF
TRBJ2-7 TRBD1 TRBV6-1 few TGTGCCAGCAGTGTACGAGGGACAGGGTCCTACGAGCAGTACTTC CASSVRGTGSYEQYF
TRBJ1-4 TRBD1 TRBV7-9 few TGTGCCAGCAGCTTAACCGACAGGGAGGCAACTAATGAAAAACTGTTTTTT CASSLTDREATNEKLFF
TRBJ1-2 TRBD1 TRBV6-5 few TGTGCCAGCAGTTACTCGGCAGGGGGAGGTAACTATGGCTACACCTTC CASSYSAGGGNYGYTF
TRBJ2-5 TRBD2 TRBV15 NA TGTGCCACCAGCAGAGATCGGCGGGGGATGGAGACCCAGTACTTC CATSRDRRGMETQYF
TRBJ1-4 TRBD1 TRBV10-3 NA TGTGCCATCAATATTATCCACAGGGGGAGTAATGAAAAACTGTTTTTT CAINIIHRGSNEKLFF
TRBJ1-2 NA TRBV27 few TGTGCCAGCAGTTTATCACAGGGTCGCGGCTACACCTTC CASSLSQGRGYTF